The subject of this entry is one T cell receptor (beta chain). This clonotype was seen at least ten times. Its antigen specificity is not known. No much larger clonotype is one base removed from it; base qualities were not supplied. TCR cDNA was synthesized by 5'RACE template switching, which introduced a universal primer site and unique molecular identifiers. Priming for cDNA synthesis came from both the TCR alpha and TCR beta constant segments. Library amplification involved two PCR steps, and the second step added sample barcodes and sequencing adapters. Sequencing of the libraries was done on either Illumina HiSeq 2500 (2x100 bp) or NovaSeq (2x150 bp). Concerning the study's data processing: Demultiplexing of reads and collapsing into UMI consensus sequences were performed with MIGEC, and V(D)J alignment was carried out with MiXCR. Using edgeR on replicate PBMC samples, clonotypes were called vaccine-responding if FDR was below 0.01 and the log2 fold change was above 5 up to day 15. CD4 or CD8 identity was assigned to each bulk clonotype according to whether the clonotype was present at higher abundance in the sequenced CD4 repertoire or the sequenced CD8 repertoire. Clones were called with MiXCR by TCRdb after fastp trimmed the public reads at Q25, and only in-frame beta chains were retained. CDR3 protein duplicates are merged, each entry listing the most common genes and DNA. TCRdb, not the authors, supplied the V and J calls. The sample records about 350,000 distinct CDR3 sequences, roughly 12% of which are singletons. The ten largest clonotypes hold roughly 18% of the sample.

This record belongs to a study of T cells after yellow fever vaccination (dated by TCRdb to between 2018 and 2021). Regarding the complete study: The SMART-Seq v4 Ultra Low Input RNA kit was used to prepare libraries from fractions with low cell numbers. To follow T-cell clones before and after both primary and booster YFV17D yellow fever vaccination, bulk TCR alpha and beta repertoires underwent longitudinal sequencing. The cohort comprised two healthy male donors, one aged 18 to 30 and one aged 30 to 40 years. Bulk PBMC replicates and cell subsets were isolated from blood drawn at multiple timepoints before and after both primary and secondary immunization. Summary of the overall study and its limitations: A small fraction of clonotypes appeared in both the CD4 and CD8 compartments, likely as a result of convergent recombination. Because only two donors were included in the study, the extent to which the findings can be generalized is limited. Compared with the primary T-cell response, the secondary T-cell response was weaker but faster, peaking on day 5 rather than day 15. Most clones expanded after primary vaccination (around 96% of CD4 and 80% to 90% of CD8) were re-detected after the booster, suggesting that broad memory maintenance occurred. Computational filtering was required because FACS-sorted repertoires could contain abundant contaminating clonotypes from the bulk population.

The treatment or condition label here, explained by the study, means: live attenuated yellow fever vaccine strain. At each blood-draw timepoint, two biological replicates of bulk PBMCs were obtained. A standard Ficoll-Paque protocol was used to isolate PBMCs from peripheral blood. RNA was extracted with TriZol from bulk PBMCs, CD4 and CD8 fractions, and dextramer-positive and dextramer-negative fractions. V loses 6 bases of germline sequence and J loses 2 bases, and the interval between the two ends is 10 bases. Measured from the cysteine to the phenylalanine, the CDR3 is 13 residues long. The entry retains the CDR3 DNA only, 39 bases that are in frame from base 1.

In this chain, TRBV12-3 or TRBV12-4 is recombined with TRBJ1-2; no D gene call is confident. The source was PBMCs, collected on the day of the first yellow fever vaccination. The sequence came from a man younger than 35 who received the YFV17D yellow fever vaccine. The base sequence is TGTGCCAGCAGCGTGCGGGGAAACTATGGCTACACCTTC. It specifies CASSVRGNYGYTF.